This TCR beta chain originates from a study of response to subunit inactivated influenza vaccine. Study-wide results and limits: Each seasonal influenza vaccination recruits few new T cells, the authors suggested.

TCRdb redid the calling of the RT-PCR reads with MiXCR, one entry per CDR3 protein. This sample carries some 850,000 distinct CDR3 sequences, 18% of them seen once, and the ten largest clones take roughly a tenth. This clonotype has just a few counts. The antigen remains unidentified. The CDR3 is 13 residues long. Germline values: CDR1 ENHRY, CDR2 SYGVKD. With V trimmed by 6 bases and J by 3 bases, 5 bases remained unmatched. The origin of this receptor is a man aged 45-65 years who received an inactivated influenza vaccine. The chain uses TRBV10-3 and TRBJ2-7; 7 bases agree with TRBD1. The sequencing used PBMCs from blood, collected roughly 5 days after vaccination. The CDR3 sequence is CAISRDRDYEQYF. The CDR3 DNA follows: TGTGCCATCAGCCGGGACAGAGACTACGAGCAGTACTTC.